This entry features one T cell receptor beta chain sequence. There is no known antigen for this receptor. No clone much larger than this one lies a single base away; base qualities are absent. Libraries were prepared through the immunoSEQ multiplex PCR assay. Here the immuneACCESS table is served through TCRdb, limited to in-frame sequences with V and J called. Missing clones are a known gap in these copies; in checked studies unresolved V genes cover under half, and the rest lacks a known reason. In this sample the table shows 50,000 or so clones, around 95% of which occur a single time. Around 3.9% of the sample lies in the top ten. This sample is part of a study of T cell changes during pregnancy in multiple sclerosis (dated by TCRdb to about 2019). Background for the entire study: The study examined how the T cell repertoire changed over the course of pregnancy in women with multiple sclerosis.

This clonotype was sampled from a female donor with multiple sclerosis, enrolled in a pregnancy study. This material consisted of CD8+ T cells from peripheral blood mononuclear cells, taken after pregnancy.

The DNA is as follows: TGTGCCAGCAGCCAAGGGGAGACTAGCGGGGGGCCAGGGGAGACCCAGTACTTC. Translated, this gives CASSQGETSGGPGETQYF. The receptor chain draws on TRBV4-2 and TRBJ2-5; TRBD2 lines up with 13 middle nucleotides. Based on the germline V gene, the CDR1 and CDR2 sequences are LGHNA and YNFKEQ. From cysteine to phenylalanine, the CDR3 is 18 amino acids long. Only CDR3 DNA is held: 54 bases, read in frame from base 1. Germline trimming amounts to 1 base on V and 5 bases on J, with 10 as the count of junction bases outside the gene matches.